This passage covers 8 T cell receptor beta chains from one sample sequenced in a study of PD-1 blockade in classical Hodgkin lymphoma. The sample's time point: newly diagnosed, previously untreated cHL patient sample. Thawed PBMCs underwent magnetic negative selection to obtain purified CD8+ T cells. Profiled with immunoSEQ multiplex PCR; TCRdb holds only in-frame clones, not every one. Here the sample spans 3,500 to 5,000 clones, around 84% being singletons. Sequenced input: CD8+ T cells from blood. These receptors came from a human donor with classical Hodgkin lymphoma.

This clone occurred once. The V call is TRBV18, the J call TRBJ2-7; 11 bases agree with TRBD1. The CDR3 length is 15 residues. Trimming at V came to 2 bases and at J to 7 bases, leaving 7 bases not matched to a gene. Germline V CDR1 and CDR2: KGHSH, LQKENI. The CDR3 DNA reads TGTGCCAGCTCACCATCCCGGGACAGGGGGTTTGAGCAGTACTTC. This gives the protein CASSPSRDRGFEQYF. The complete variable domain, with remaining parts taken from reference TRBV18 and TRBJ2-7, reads NAGVMQNPRHLVRRRGQEARLRCSPMKGHSHVYWYRQLPEEGLKFMVYLQKENIIDESGMPKERFSAEFPKEGPSILRIQQVVRGDSAAYFCASSPSRDRGFEQYFGPGTRLTVT.

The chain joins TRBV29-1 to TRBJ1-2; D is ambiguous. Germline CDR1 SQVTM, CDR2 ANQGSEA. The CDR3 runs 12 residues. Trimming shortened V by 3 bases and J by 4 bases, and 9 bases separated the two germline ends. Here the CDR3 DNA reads TGCAGCGTTGAGGATAATGGCTATGGCTACACCTTC. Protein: CSVEDNGYGYTF.

Here the CDR3 DNA reads TGTGCCAGCAGTCAACGTCTTTATAGCAATCAGCCCCAGCATTTT. It translates to CASSQRLYSNQPQHF. The rearrangement links TRBV28 to TRBJ1-5; D is ambiguous. Germline V gene sequence: CDR1 MDHEN, CDR2 SYDVKM. The CDR3 consists of 15 residues. V lost 5 bases, J lost 0 bases, and 11 bases lay in between.

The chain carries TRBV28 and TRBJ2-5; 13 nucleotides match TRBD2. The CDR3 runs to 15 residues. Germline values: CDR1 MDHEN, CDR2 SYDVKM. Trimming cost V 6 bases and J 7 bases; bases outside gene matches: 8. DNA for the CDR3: TGTGCCAGCAGGCGACTAGCGGGAGGTGGGATGACCCAGTACTTC. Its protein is CASRRLAGGGMTQYF. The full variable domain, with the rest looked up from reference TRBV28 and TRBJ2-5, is DVKVTQSSRYLVKRTGEKVFLECVQDMDHENMFWYRQDPGLGLRLIYFSYDVKMKEKGDIPEGYSVSREKKERFSLILESASTNQTSMYLCASRRLAGGGMTQYFGPGTRLLVL.

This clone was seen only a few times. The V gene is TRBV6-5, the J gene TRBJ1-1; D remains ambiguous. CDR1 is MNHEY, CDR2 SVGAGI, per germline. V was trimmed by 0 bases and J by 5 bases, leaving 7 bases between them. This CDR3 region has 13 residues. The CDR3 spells CASSYSMRTEAFF. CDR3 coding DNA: TGTGCCAGCAGTTACTCGATGCGTACTGAAGCTTTCTTT.

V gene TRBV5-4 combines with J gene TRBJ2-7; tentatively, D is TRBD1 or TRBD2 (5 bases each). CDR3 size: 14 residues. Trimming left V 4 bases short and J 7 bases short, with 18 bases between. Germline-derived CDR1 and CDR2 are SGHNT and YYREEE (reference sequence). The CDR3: CASSPRDPVGEQYF. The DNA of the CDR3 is TGTGCCAGCAGCCCCCGGGACCCCGTGGGGGAGCAGTACTTC.

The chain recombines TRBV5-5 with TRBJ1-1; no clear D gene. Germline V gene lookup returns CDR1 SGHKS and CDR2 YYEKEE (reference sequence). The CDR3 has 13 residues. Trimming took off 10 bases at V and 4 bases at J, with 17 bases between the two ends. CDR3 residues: CAPPGGFGTEAFF. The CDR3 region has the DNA TGTGCCCCGCCTGGCGGGTTCGGCACTGAAGCTTTCTTT. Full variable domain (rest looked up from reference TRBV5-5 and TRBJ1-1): DAGVTQSPTHLIKTRGQQVTLRCSPISGHKSVSWYQQVLGQGPQFIFQYYEKEERGRGNFPDRFSARQFPNYSSELNVNALLLGDSALYLCAPPGGFGTEAFFGQGTRLTVV.

The CDR3 sequence: CASSPYRQRGLGNTIYF. The CDR3 DNA reads TGTGCCAGCAGTCCATATCGGCAGCGGGGGCTCGGAAACACCATATATTTT. V and J are TRBV28 and TRBJ1-3, with D tentatively TRBD1 (6 bases). The CDR3 is 17 residues long. Trimming took off 5 bases at V and 4 bases at J, with 21 bases between the two ends. CDR1 is MDHEN, CDR2 SYDVKM, per germline.